The rows below give T cell receptor beta chains drawn from one sample of a study of blood T cell repertoires in COVID-19. The protocol was immunoSEQ multiplex PCR, while the TCRdb copy is restricted to in-frame clones and leaves out a portion. This sample has just under 150,000 clones; about 87% occur once, and the top ten carry nearly 0.95%. Specimen: peripheral blood. All receptors come from a woman aged 45-60 years with acute or convalescent COVID-19. CDR3s include the opening cysteine and the closing phenylalanine or tryptophan.

v_call: TRBV2; j_call: TRBJ1-5; cdr3_aa: CASKRGTGDNQPQHF
v_call: TRBV12-5; j_call: TRBJ2-7; cdr3_aa: CASGFGVDEQYF
v_call: TRBV11-2; j_call: TRBJ2-3; cdr3_aa: CASSLASSGPDTQYF
v_call: TRBV3-1/TRBV3-2; j_call: TRBJ2-7; cdr3_aa: CASSQGGLAPYF
v_call: TRBV19; j_call: TRBJ2-1; cdr3_aa: CASSIGGGMVNEQFF
v_call: TRBV10-3; j_call: TRBJ2-3; cdr3_aa: CAISGDRGFDTQYF
v_call: TRBV30; j_call: TRBJ2-1; cdr3_aa: CAWSEADRGEFF
v_call: TRBV9; j_call: TRBJ1-6; cdr3_aa: CASSEGTGGINSPLHF
v_call: TRBV28; j_call: TRBJ1-5; cdr3_aa: CASQAGLSNQPQHF
v_call: TRBV10-3; j_call: TRBJ1-1; cdr3_aa: CAVRDRVDPEAFF
v_call: TRBV25-1; j_call: TRBJ1-2; cdr3_aa: CASRIWEGVIHYGYTF
v_call: TRBV19; j_call: TRBJ1-1; cdr3_aa: CASSTRQGEGTEAFF
v_call: TRBV5-1; j_call: TRBJ1-3; cdr3_aa: CASSSGQGADRFGNTIYF
v_call: TRBV19; j_call: TRBJ1-5; cdr3_aa: CASSPRLLIQGRNQPQHF
v_call: TRBV11-2; j_call: TRBJ2-7; cdr3_aa: CASTAPGQGALRSYEQYF
v_call: TRBV27; j_call: TRBJ1-1; cdr3_aa: CASSEDRAPMNTEAFF
v_call: TRBV7-9; j_call: TRBJ2-1; cdr3_aa: CASWSGREGNEQFF
v_call: TRBV30; j_call: TRBJ1-1; cdr3_aa: CAWSPQGEAFF
v_call: TRBV6-4; j_call: TRBJ1-1; cdr3_aa: CASSRTGGSSEAFF
v_call: TRBV7-9; j_call: TRBJ1-3; cdr3_aa: CASSFTGSGNTIYF
v_call: TRBV27; j_call: TRBJ2-1; cdr3_aa: CASSLARSSYNEQFF
v_call: TRBV5-1; j_call: TRBJ2-1; cdr3_aa: CASSLGLADYNEQFF
v_call: TRBV5-1; j_call: TRBJ2-1; cdr3_aa: CASSLAVAGGQEQFF
v_call: TRBV12-3/TRBV12-4; j_call: TRBJ1-2; cdr3_aa: CASTIDRGYGYTF
v_call: TRBV19; j_call: TRBJ2-1; cdr3_aa: CASSHGAGGPKNEQFF
v_call: TRBV9; j_call: TRBJ1-1; cdr3_aa: CASSVGGGGTDTEAFF
v_call: TRBV24-1; j_call: TRBJ1-6; cdr3_aa: CATSDSGTGGTYNSPLHF
v_call: TRBV5-1; j_call: TRBJ2-1; cdr3_aa: CASSRASGRAYNEQFF
v_call: TRBV5-1; j_call: TRBJ2-3; cdr3_aa: CASSLGGVSTDTQYF
v_call: TRBV6-5; j_call: TRBJ2-7; cdr3_aa: CASSYGGTEYEQYF
v_call: TRBV2; j_call: TRBJ2-7; cdr3_aa: CASSQGREGYEQYF
v_call: TRBV18; j_call: TRBJ2-3; cdr3_aa: CASSPRTNPDTQYF
v_call: TRBV20-1; j_call: TRBJ1-1; cdr3_aa: CSASTGGSTVNTEAFF
v_call: TRBV11-2; j_call: TRBJ2-5; cdr3_aa: CASSLEVQGSQETQYF
v_call: TRBV25-1; j_call: TRBJ1-1; cdr3_aa: CASSGDREVTEAFF
v_call: TRBV5-1; j_call: TRBJ2-2; cdr3_aa: CASAVRENTGELFF
v_call: TRBV13; j_call: TRBJ1-2; cdr3_aa: CASSSTTGTNYGYTF
v_call: TRBV18; j_call: TRBJ2-7; cdr3_aa: CASSPRSGDRYEQYF
v_call: TRBV28; j_call: TRBJ1-1; cdr3_aa: CASTPLQGGAFF
v_call: TRBV14; j_call: TRBJ1-2; cdr3_aa: CASSQDGGIPLDGYTF
v_call: TRBV19; j_call: TRBJ2-7; cdr3_aa: CASSGTVNSYEQYF
v_call: TRBV9; j_call: TRBJ2-3; cdr3_aa: CASSVAIRQGGRTDTQYF
v_call: TRBV3-1/TRBV3-2; j_call: TRBJ1-1; cdr3_aa: CASSQDRGGPHTEAFF
v_call: TRBV24-1; j_call: TRBJ2-5; cdr3_aa: CATRRSGEETQYF
v_call: TRBV3-1/TRBV3-2; j_call: TRBJ2-2; cdr3_aa: CASSQEAVAGRELFF
v_call: TRBV19; j_call: TRBJ1-4; cdr3_aa: CASSIRGLHNEKLFF
v_call: TRBV11-2; j_call: TRBJ2-7; cdr3_aa: CASSLVRGYEQYF
v_call: TRBV6-5; j_call: TRBJ2-7; cdr3_aa: CASTTDRAAYEQYF
v_call: TRBV10-1; j_call: TRBJ1-1; cdr3_aa: CASSVNRNTEAFF
v_call: TRBV12-3/TRBV12-4; j_call: TRBJ1-3; cdr3_aa: CASSYEGNTIYF
v_call: TRBV10-1; j_call: TRBJ2-3; cdr3_aa: CASSEGGITDTQYF
v_call: TRBV2; j_call: TRBJ1-5; cdr3_aa: CASSVAPGLNQPQHF
v_call: TRBV25-1; j_call: TRBJ2-1; cdr3_aa: CASSGSWAGSDEQFF
v_call: TRBV9; j_call: TRBJ2-3; cdr3_aa: CASSVRDRGSDTQYF
v_call: TRBV28; j_call: TRBJ2-7; cdr3_aa: CASRRAPSIYEQYF
v_call: TRBV6-5; j_call: TRBJ2-3; cdr3_aa: CASSFSGGLAGAQYF
v_call: TRBV7-9; j_call: TRBJ2-7; cdr3_aa: CASSLGGTSGRWHEQYF
v_call: TRBV5-6; j_call: TRBJ1-6; cdr3_aa: CASSPVPGQGSSPLHF